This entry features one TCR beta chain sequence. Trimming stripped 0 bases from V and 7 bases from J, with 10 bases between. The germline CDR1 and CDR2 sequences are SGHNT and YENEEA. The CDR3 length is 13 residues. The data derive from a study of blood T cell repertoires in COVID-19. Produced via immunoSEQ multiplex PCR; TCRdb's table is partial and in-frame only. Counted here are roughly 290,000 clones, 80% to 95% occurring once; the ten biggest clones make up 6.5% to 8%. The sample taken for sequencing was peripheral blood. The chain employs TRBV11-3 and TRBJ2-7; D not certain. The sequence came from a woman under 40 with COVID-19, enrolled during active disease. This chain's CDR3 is CASSLENYREQYF. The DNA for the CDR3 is TGTGCCAGCAGCTTAGAGAACTACCGAGAGCAGTACTTC.